A single sample is the source of the 29 T cell receptor beta chains below, sequenced in a study of T cell repertoires in cytomegalovirus infection (dated by TCRdb to about 2019). Sequencer: Illumina HiSeq 1500. The public reads were run again by TCRdb, first through fastp at Q25 and then through MiXCR, and only productive beta chains were kept. Each entry is one CDR3 protein sequence, shown with its most common DNA and genes. Recorded for this sample are around 310,000 distinct CDR3 sequences; 25% to 30% of them occurred a single time. About 19% of the sample is held by the ten biggest clonotypes. Their cognate antigens are unknown. The intended sense of this specimen's treatment or condition label: in vitro stimulation with specific CMV peptide epitopes to enrich CMV-specific T cells. The input for sequencing was cultured PBMCs, taken from culture after CMV antigen stimulation. The receptor source for this set is a human donor in good health (CMV status not recorded). Some clones in this sample may be carry-over from other donors' samples.

This clonotype was detected only a few times. The chain has TRBV20-1 and TRBJ2-7, with TRBD1 matching over 8 bases. Losses at the gene ends were 3 bases for V and 2 bases for J; bases not matched to a gene: 6. This CDR3 region has 14 residues. Looked up from germline, CDR1 is DFQATT and CDR2 is SNEGSKA (reference sequence). The CDR3: CSASRQGIPYEQYF. Written as DNA, the CDR3 is TGCAGTGCTAGCCGACAGGGGATCCCCTACGAGCAGTACTTC.

This clonotype came up many times. V and J are TRBV2 and TRBJ2-7; D is possibly TRBD1 (5 bases). The CDR3 covers 14 residues. Trimming cost V 2 bases and J 2 bases, with 10 bases left between them. The germline CDR1 and CDR2 sequences are SNHLY and FYNNEI. The CDR3 is CASSEPTGTYEQYF. CDR3 coding DNA: TGTGCCAGCAGTGAACCAACAGGAACCTACGAGCAGTACTTC.

This clonotype was seen a few times. The V call is TRBV2, the J call TRBJ1-4; D remains unclear. Germline assignment: CDR1 SNHLY and CDR2 FYNNEI. V was pared by 8 bases and J by 0 bases, with 7 bases between. The CDR3 runs 13 residues. The CDR3 sequence is CASEGSTNEKLFF. The CDR3 nucleotides are TGTGCCAGCGAAGGGTCAACTAATGAAAAACTGTTTTTT.

This clonotype was observed a handful of times. This chain joins TRBV24-1 and TRBJ2-1; possible D gene TRBD2, 6 bases. The CDR3 has 16 residues. CDR1 and CDR2 from the germline V gene are KGHDR and SFDVKD. The V end was cut by 7 bases, the J end by 6 bases, with 21 bases between. The DNA of the CDR3 is TGTGCCACCAGCTCACCTAGGTCCTCGGGGGTCAATGAGCAGTTCTTC. This encodes CATSSPRSSGVNEQFF.

This clonotype was counted at least ten times. DNA for the CDR3: TGCGCCAGCAGCTCGGGACTAGCGGGGTACTCCTACAATGAGCAGTTCTTC. As protein: CASSSGLAGYSYNEQFF. This sequence joins TRBV5-1 and TRBJ2-1, with 13 nucleotides matching TRBD2. J lost 0 bases, V lost 3 bases, and 3 bases had no gene match. The CDR3 is 17 residues long. In germline, CDR1 is SGHRS, CDR2 YFSETQ.

A few counts support this clonotype. The chain has TRBV20-1 and TRBJ1-1, with unresolved D. V was trimmed by 1 base and J by 3 bases, leaving 9 bases between them. Germline V lookup: CDR1 DFQATT, CDR2 SNEGSKA (reference sequence). The CDR3 is 13 amino acids. CDR3 loop: CSARAGPDTEAFF. The CDR3 DNA follows: TGCAGTGCTAGAGCTGGCCCCGACACTGAAGCTTTCTTT.

The V call is TRBV13, the J call TRBJ1-1; D uncertain. This CDR3 has 17 amino acids. Trimming cost V 1 base and J 0 bases, with 15 bases left between them. Germline CDR1 is PRHDT and CDR2 is FYEKMQ (reference sequence). The CDR3, as DNA: TGTGCCAGCAGCTTAGTTTCCTCCAGGAGTATGAACACTGAAGCTTTCTTT. This codes for CASSLVSSRSMNTEAFF.

Many counts were recorded for this clonotype. The J gene is TRBJ1-1, the V gene TRBV7-2; D possibly corresponds to TRBD1 (5 bases). Germline V gene lookup returns CDR1 SGHTA and CDR2 FQGNSA. V was clipped by 3 bases and J by 10 bases, with 15 bases between them. CDR3 length equals 13 residues. CDR3 in DNA: TGTGCCAGCAGCTTTTCGGGGCTCGGGGGAGCTTTCTTT. Protein: CASSFSGLGGAFF.

The chain carries TRBV7-9 and TRBJ2-1; 8 nucleotides line up with TRBD2. CDR3 size: 17 residues. From germline, CDR1 is SEHNR and CDR2 FQNEAQ (reference sequence). Trimming removed 6 bases from V and 1 base from J; junction bases left unmatched: 11. CDR3 DNA sequence: TGTGCCAGCAGTCGGGCAAGCGGGAGAGTATCCTACAATGAGCAGTTCTTC. Amino acids: CASSRASGRVSYNEQFF.

The rearrangement uses TRBV7-6 and TRBJ1-5; D ambiguous. Germline CDR1 is SGHVS and CDR2 is FNYEAQ. The CDR3 is made up of 14 amino acids. Trimming shortened V by 1 base and J by 7 bases, and 11 bases separated the two germline ends. In nucleotides, the CDR3 is TGTGCCAGCAGCTTAGGGGTTTCCGGGCAGCCCCAGCATTTT. It encodes CASSLGVSGQPQHF.

The chain carries TRBV29-1 and TRBJ2-1, with D tentatively TRBD1 (5 bases). CDR3 length: 15 amino acids. Germline CDR1 reads SQVTM; CDR2 reads ANQGSEA. Trimming shortened V by 7 bases and J by 0 bases, and 16 bases separated the two germline ends. The CDR3 region has the DNA TGCAGCGGAGTCACAGGTATCAGCTCCTACAATGAGCAGTTCTTC. Its translation is CSGVTGISSYNEQFF.

The chain carries TRBV7-6 and TRBJ1-3; no clear D. V shed 1 base and J shed 0 bases, with 10 bases lying between them. CDR1 and CDR2 from the germline V gene are SGHVS and FNYEAQ. There are 16 residues in the CDR3. CDR3 in DNA: TGTGCCAGCAGCTTAGTTGTGGGGAGCTCTGGAAACACCATATATTTT. Protein product: CASSLVVGSSGNTIYF.

The CDR3, as DNA: TGTGCCAGCAGTTTGAGCGGGACAGGGACCGGGACGGCCAAAAACATTCAGTACTTC. This sequence encodes CASSLSGTGTGTAKNIQYF. The V gene is TRBV28, the J gene TRBJ2-4; 9 nucleotides align to TRBD1. The CDR3 covers 19 residues. CDR1 and CDR2 from the germline V gene are MDHEN and SYDVKM. J lost 1 base, V lost 3 bases, and 13 bases had no gene match.

This rearrangement joins TRBV6-6 to TRBJ1-1; tentative D call: TRBD1 (6 bases). The CDR3 is made up of 14 amino acids. V lost 6 bases and J lost 4, with 15 bases in between. Germline V gene sequence: CDR1 MNHNY, CDR2 SVGAGI (reference sequence). The CDR3 sequence: CASRSSQGSTEAFF. The CDR3 DNA sequence: TGTGCCAGCAGAAGCTCTCAGGGGTCCACTGAAGCTTTCTTT.

The gene calls are TRBV10-3 and TRBJ2-7; D is ambiguous. The germline CDR1 and CDR2 sequences are ENHRY and SYGVKD. Deletions cut 2 bases from V and 5 bases from J, with 4 bases between. The CDR3 consists of 11 residues. CDR3 residues: CAISENNEQYF. The DNA for the CDR3 is TGTGCCATCAGTGAGAATAACGAGCAGTACTTC.

This clonotype appeared many times. The chain is built from TRBV11-1 and TRBJ2-2, with 8 bases that match TRBD2. The germline gives CDR1 SGHAT, CDR2 FQDESV (reference sequence). The CDR3 contains 16 residues. V shed 1 base and J 5 bases; nucleotides not matched to a gene: 6. In DNA form, the CDR3 reads TGTGCCAGCAGCTTAGGGGGACTAGTGGCTACCGGGGAGCTGTTTTTT. Protein product: CASSLGGLVATGELFF.

For this clonotype: One end of the junction fails to match germline, which may point to a read error. This sequence joins TRBV12-3 or TRBV12-4 and TRBJ2-7; 10 bases line up with TRBD2. CDR3 length: 13 amino acids. The CDR3 loop is CASSLAGVREQYF. For the CDR3, the DNA is TGTGCCAGCAGTCTAGCGGGAGTAAGAGAGCAGTACTTC.

This sequence joins TRBV7-2 and TRBJ2-7; 10 nucleotides agree with TRBD2. Trimming at V came to 2 bases and at J to 2 bases, leaving 9 bases not matched to a gene. CDR1 is SGHTA and CDR2 is FQGNSA in the germline V gene. CDR3 length: 17 amino acids. CDR3 loop: CASSLSAGLASPYEQYF. The CDR3 DNA follows: TGTGCCAGCAGCTTAAGCGCGGGACTAGCGAGTCCCTACGAGCAGTACTTC.

This clonotype was recorded at least ten times. The chain carries TRBV7-2 and TRBJ1-1, with D tentatively TRBD1 (6 bases). This CDR3 is built from 15 residues. Germline values: CDR1 SGHTA, CDR2 FQGNSA. With 5 bases removed from V and 4 bases from J, the gap between germline ends came to 17 bases. The CDR3 region is CASSPTPRGGTEAFF. CDR3 in DNA: TGTGCCAGCAGCCCCACCCCCAGGGGTGGCACTGAAGCTTTCTTT.

This clonotype has just a few counts. CDR3 protein: CASARWGHNNEQFF. The CDR3 DNA sequence: TGTGCCAGCGCGCGGTGGGGCCATAATAATGAGCAGTTCTTC. V usage is TRBV6-1 and J usage is TRBJ2-1; maybe TRBD1 (5 bases). CDR1 and CDR2 from the germline V gene are MNHNS and SASEGT. Trimming stripped 8 bases from V and 7 bases from J, with 18 bases between. This CDR3 contains 14 residues.

This clonotype was seen more than once but under ten times. J is TRBJ2-1 and V is TRBV7-9; 9 bases line up with TRBD1. The length of the CDR3 is 17 residues. The V gene's germline CDR1 is SEHNR and CDR2 FQNEAQ (reference sequence). V gave up 3 bases and J gave up 2 bases; unmatched junction bases: 8. The chain's CDR3 is CASSLKGQGPPYNEQFF. The CDR3 DNA reads as TGTGCCAGCAGCTTGAAGGGACAGGGTCCTCCCTACAATGAGCAGTTCTTC.

This clonotype showed up many times. The chain has TRBV7-2 and TRBJ2-1; the D gene is possibly TRBD1 (5 bases). With 5 bases removed from V and 6 bases from J, the gap between germline ends came to 8 bases. This CDR3 comprises 12 residues. The V gene's germline CDR1 is SGHTA and CDR2 FQGNSA. The CDR3: CASSKGVNEQFF. The CDR3 region has the DNA TGTGCCAGCAGCAAAGGGGTCAATGAGCAGTTCTTC.

This clonotype was detected only a few times. The J gene is TRBJ1-4, the V gene TRBV15; no reliable D call. The CDR3 has 17 residues. Trimming shortened V by 2 bases and J by 8 bases, and 21 bases separated the two germline ends. The germline V gene has CDR1 LNHNV and CDR2 YYDKDF (reference sequence). Written as DNA, the CDR3 is TGTGCCACCAGCAGACCTCCAACTAGACTCCCAAGGGAAAAACTGTTTTTT. Translating it yields CATSRPPTRLPREKLFF.

The table lists this clonotype with a few counts. The rearrangement links TRBV7-3 to TRBJ2-1, with 8 bases fitting TRBD2. After removal of 4 bases from V and 7 bases from J, the junction contained 15 bases not matched to a gene. In germline, CDR1 is SGHTA, CDR2 FQGTGA. The CDR3 extends over 17 amino acids. CDR3 loop: CASSSYGGLVDVNEQFF. CDR3 in DNA: TGTGCCAGCAGCTCTTACGGGGGACTAGTCGATGTAAATGAGCAGTTCTTC.

This clonotype was picked up many times. The CDR3 DNA follows: TGTGCCAGTAGTACGGAGCGGGGGGGCCCCAATGAGCAGTTCTTC. Its translation is CASSTERGGPNEQFF. The chain carries TRBV19 and TRBJ2-1; TRBD2 aligns across 10 bases. The CDR3 sequence is 15 residues long. CDR1 and CDR2 (germline): LNHDA, SQIVND (reference sequence). The V gene end was trimmed by 4 bases and the J gene end by 6 bases; junction bases not matched to a gene: 6. Based on the CDR3 plus reference TRBV19 and TRBJ2-1, the full variable domain is DGGITQSPKYLFRKEGQNVTLSCEQNLNHDAMYWYRQDPGQGLRLIYYSQIVNDFQKGDIAEGYSVSREKKESFPLTVTSAQKNPTAFYLCASSTERGGPNEQFFGPGTRLTVL.

This clonotype occurred a few times. The chain links TRBV18 to TRBJ2-2; either TRBD1 or TRBD2 may fit D (5 bases each). Germline V CDR1 and CDR2: KGHSH, LQKENI. V was pared by 6 bases and J by 4 bases, with 12 bases between. The CDR3 has 14 residues. DNA of the CDR3: TGTGCCAGCTCCCCAGGGACGCCCACCGGGGAGCTGTTTTTT. Translated: CASSPGTPTGELFF.

In this sample, this clonotype turned up a few times. V gene TRBV19 combines with J gene TRBJ1-4; D remains ambiguous. V was shortened by 11 bases and J by 2 bases, with 12 bases between the two germline ends. This CDR3 spans 13 amino acids. Germline V lookup: CDR1 LNHDA, CDR2 SQIVND (reference sequence). The CDR3, as DNA: TGTGCCTCGATCGGAGTGACTAATGAAAAACTGTTTTTT. It encodes CASIGVTNEKLFF. Filled out from reference TRBV19 and TRBJ1-4, the complete variable domain reads DGGITQSPKYLFRKEGQNVTLSCEQNLNHDAMYWYRQDPGQGLRLIYYSQIVNDFQKGDIAEGYSVSREKKESFPLTVTSAQKNPTAFYLCASIGVTNEKLFFGSGTQLSVL.

This clonotype was seen a few times. The chain uses TRBV7-8 and TRBJ2-4; 9 nucleotides line up with TRBD2. V shed 3 bases and J 1 base; nucleotides not matched to a gene: 10. The CDR3 loop spans 18 amino acids. Per the germline V gene, CDR1 is SGHVS and CDR2 is FQNEAQ. CDR3 sequence reads: CASSFGREGPSAKNIQYF. The CDR3 bases are TGTGCCAGCAGCTTCGGGCGGGAGGGCCCCAGTGCCAAAAACATTCAGTACTTC.

The rearrangement links TRBV4-1 to TRBJ2-1; 11 nucleotides line up with TRBD2. V shed 5 bases and J 8 bases; nucleotides not matched to a gene: 8. There are 15 residues in the CDR3. CDR1 and CDR2 (germline): MGHRA, YSYEKL. DNA of the CDR3: TGCGCCAGCAGCGGACTTAGCGGGAGGGGCGATGAGCAGTTCTTC. It yields the protein CASSGLSGRGDEQFF.